The T cell receptor beta chain described here comes from a study of T cell responses to AZD1222 COVID-19 vaccine. General observations from the study: Baseline serostatus was positive in only a handful of AZD1222 recipients.

TCRdb's copy holds only in-frame clones and misses some; the assay was immunoSEQ multiplex PCR. In the table there are 120,000 or so clones, roughly 91% of which are singletons. Points on this clone: The target antigen is unknown.

The CDR3 totals 18 residues. V was clipped by 5 bases and J by 3 bases; unmatched bases: 9. Germline V CDR1 and CDR2: MNHNY, SVGAGI (reference sequence). This TCR was sampled from an adult in good health. The rearrangement links TRBV6-6 to TRBJ2-4; TRBD2 agrees at 14 bases. This specimen was peripheral blood, taken on day 0 of AZD1222 vaccination. CDR3 coding DNA: TGTGCCAGCAGTCCCGGGACTAGCGGGAGATTTGGCAAAAACATTCAGTACTTC. Residues: CASSPGTSGRFGKNIQYF.